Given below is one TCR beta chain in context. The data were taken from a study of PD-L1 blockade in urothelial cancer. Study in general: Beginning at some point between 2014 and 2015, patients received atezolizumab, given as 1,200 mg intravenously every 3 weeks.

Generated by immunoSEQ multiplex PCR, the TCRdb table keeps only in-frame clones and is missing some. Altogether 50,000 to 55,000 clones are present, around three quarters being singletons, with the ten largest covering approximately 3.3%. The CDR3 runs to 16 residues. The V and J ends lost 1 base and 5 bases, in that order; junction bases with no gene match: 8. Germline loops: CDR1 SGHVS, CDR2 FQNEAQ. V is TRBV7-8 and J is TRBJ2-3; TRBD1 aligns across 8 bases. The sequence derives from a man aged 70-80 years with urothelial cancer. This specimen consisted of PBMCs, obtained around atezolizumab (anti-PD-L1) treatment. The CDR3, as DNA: TGTGCCAGCAGCTTAGTTGGACAGGGCCCGTTAGATACGCAGTATTTT. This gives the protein CASSLVGQGPLDTQYF.